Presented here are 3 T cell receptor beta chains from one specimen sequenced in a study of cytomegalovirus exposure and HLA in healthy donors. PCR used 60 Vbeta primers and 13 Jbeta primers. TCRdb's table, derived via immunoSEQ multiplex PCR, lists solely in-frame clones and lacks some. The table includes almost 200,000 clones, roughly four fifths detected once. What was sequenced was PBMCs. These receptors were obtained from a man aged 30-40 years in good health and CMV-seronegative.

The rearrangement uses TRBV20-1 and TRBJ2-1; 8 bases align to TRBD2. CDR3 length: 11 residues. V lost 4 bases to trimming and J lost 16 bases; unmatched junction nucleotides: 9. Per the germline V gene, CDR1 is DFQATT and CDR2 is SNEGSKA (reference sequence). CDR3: CSAISGDRVFF. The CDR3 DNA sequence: TGCAGTGCTATTAGCGGGGACCGAGTTTTCTTC.

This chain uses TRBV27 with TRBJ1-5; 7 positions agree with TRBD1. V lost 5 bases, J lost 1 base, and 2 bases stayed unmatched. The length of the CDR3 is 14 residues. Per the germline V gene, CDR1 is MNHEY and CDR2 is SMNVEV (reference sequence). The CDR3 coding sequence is TGTGCCAGCAGTAAACAGGGGAGCAATCAGCCCCAGCATTTT. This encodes CASSKQGSNQPQHF.

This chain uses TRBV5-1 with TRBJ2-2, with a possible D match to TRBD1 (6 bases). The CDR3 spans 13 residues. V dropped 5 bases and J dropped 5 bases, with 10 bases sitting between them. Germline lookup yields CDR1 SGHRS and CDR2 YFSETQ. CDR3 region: CASRQGGTGELFF. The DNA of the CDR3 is TGCGCCAGCAGACAGGGTGGGACCGGGGAGCTGTTTTTT.